This record covers a single T cell receptor (beta chain). This entry comes from a study of blood T cell repertoires in COVID-19. Study summary: There were acute and convalescent COVID-19 samples, and they came from the United States, Italy and Spain. T cells, B-cell-depleted T cells, or PBMCs supplied cDNA or gDNA.

The V end was cut by 4 bases, the J end by 4 bases, with 11 bases between. The CDR3 length is 13 residues. The V gene's germline CDR1 is SGHTA and CDR2 FQGTGA. In the source study's methods: By means of reference gene primer amplification, nucleated cell counts were estimated. TCRdb keeps only in-frame clones here, not all; method: immunoSEQ multiplex PCR. D and trimming were read from the DNA, whereas the V and J calls and clone size are those reported in that table. The table includes around 100,000 clones, around 81% detected once. The TCR originated in a man in his sixties with acute or convalescent COVID-19. Material: peripheral blood. The chain carries TRBV7-3 and TRBJ2-7, with D perhaps TRBD2 (6 bases). In DNA form, the CDR3 reads TGTGCCAGCAGCTCCCGGGACTCATACGAGCAGTACTTC. This gives the protein CASSSRDSYEQYF.